The 32 T cell receptor beta chains listed next were all sequenced from one sample in a study of regulatory T cells in long-lasting Graves disease. Building the TCR beta libraries relied on iRepertoire HTBI primers, and CDR3 regions underwent Arm-PCR. From the multiplex PCR reads, TCRdb called clonotypes with MiXCR, one entry per CDR3 protein. Counted here are hundreds of thousands of distinct CDR3 sequences, less than 25% occurring once; the ten biggest clones make up around 20%. Described time point: persistent/refractory GD, antithyroid drugs over 5 years with positive TRAb. The authors made the TCR library using RNA they extracted from PBMCs. Sequences were derived from peripheral blood mononuclear cells (PBMCs), sampled when the disease was refractory, from a patient treated with antithyroid drugs. These receptors all come from a female donor with Graves disease.

J is TRBJ2-7 and V is TRBV20-1; D gene ambiguous. Between the trimmed V and J ends, which lost 3 bases and 1 base, there was a span of 7 bases. There are 12 residues in the CDR3. Per the germline V gene, CDR1 is DFQATT and CDR2 is SNEGSKA (reference sequence). The CDR3 loop is CSASDSSYEQYF. CDR3 coding DNA: TGCAGTGCTAGTGACTCTTCCTACGAGCAGTACTTC.

CDR3 sequence reads: CASSLQSGTRRQPQHF. The DNA of the CDR3 is TGCGCCAGCAGCCTACAATCCGGGACACGTCGGCAGCCCCAGCATTTT. The chain couples TRBV4-3 to TRBJ1-5; D possibly corresponds to TRBD1 (6 bases). This CDR3 is built from 16 residues. Germline CDR1 is LGHNA and CDR2 is YSLEER. Trimming stripped 4 bases from V and 7 bases from J, with 20 bases between.

The CDR3 coding sequence is TGTGCCAGCAGTTCCATGACAAGTGGCACTGAAGCTTTCTTT. Translated, it gives CASSSMTSGTEAFF. The V gene is TRBV6-2 or TRBV6-3, the J gene TRBJ1-1, with D hard to call. Germline CDR1 and CDR2: MNHEY and SVGEGT. The CDR3 runs to 14 residues. V shed 4 bases and J shed 4 bases, with 13 bases lying between them.

This clonotype was observed a handful of times. The chain has TRBV28 and TRBJ2-7; TRBD2 agrees at 9 bases. With V trimmed by 3 bases and J by 0 bases, 6 bases remained unmatched. From germline, CDR1 is MDHEN and CDR2 SYDVKM. This CDR3 has 16 amino acids. CDR3 sequence (DNA): TGTGCCAGCAGTTTGGAGACTAGCGGCCTCTCCTACGAGCAGTACTTC. Its translation: CASSLETSGLSYEQYF.

This clonotype was picked up a small number of times. The J gene is TRBJ2-7, the V gene TRBV7-9; no reliable D call. The CDR3 has 15 residues. Between the trimmed V and J ends, which lost 5 bases and 1 base, there was a span of 15 bases. The V gene's germline CDR1 is SEHNR and CDR2 FQNEAQ (reference sequence). CDR3 loop: CASSRSGDRSYEQYF. CDR3 sequence (DNA): TGTGCCAGCAGCCGCAGTGGGGATCGGTCCTACGAGCAGTACTTC.

The gene calls are TRBV7-2 and TRBJ2-5; no clear D. V was cut by 4 bases and J by 5 bases, with 11 bases left in between. CDR3 size: 13 residues. Germline values: CDR1 SGHTA, CDR2 FQGNSA. The chain's CDR3 is CASSSLIWETQYF. The CDR3 nucleotides read TGTGCCAGCAGCTCGCTAATCTGGGAGACCCAGTACTTC.

The chain combines TRBV19 with TRBJ1-1; perhaps TRBD1 as D (6 bases). Trimming cost V 7 bases and J 0 bases, with 15 bases left between them. CDR1 and CDR2 from the germline V gene are LNHDA and SQIVND (reference sequence). This CDR3 spans 15 amino acids. CDR3 sequence (DNA): TGTGCCAGTACCGAGGTGAGGGGGATGAACACTGAAGCTTTCTTT. Translating gives CASTEVRGMNTEAFF. The full variable domain, completed using reference TRBV19 and TRBJ1-1, is DGGITQSPKYLFRKEGQNVTLSCEQNLNHDAMYWYRQDPGQGLRLIYYSQIVNDFQKGDIAEGYSVSREKKESFPLTVTSAQKNPTAFYLCASTEVRGMNTEAFFGQGTRLTVV.

The rearrangement links TRBV20-1 to TRBJ2-7; D is possibly TRBD1 (6 bases). The ends were cut back, 6 bases at V and 2 bases at J, with 14 bases in the middle. Germline lookup yields CDR1 DFQATT and CDR2 SNEGSKA (reference sequence). This CDR3 comprises 13 residues. CDR3 residues: CSAVRGITYEQYF. The CDR3 DNA reads TGCAGTGCGGTGAGGGGGATTACCTACGAGCAGTACTTC.

This clonotype showed up just a few times. This sequence joins TRBV28 and TRBJ1-2; the match to TRBD1 covers 8 bases. Germline-derived CDR1 and CDR2 are MDHEN and SYDVKM. The CDR3 loop spans 14 amino acids. J lost 5 bases, V lost 3 bases, and 5 bases had no gene match. The CDR3 protein is CASSLVTGEYGYTF. CDR3 DNA sequence: TGTGCCAGCAGTTTGGTGACAGGGGAGTATGGCTACACCTTC.

The V and J genes are TRBV20-1 and TRBJ2-7, with 8 bases aligning to TRBD2. This CDR3 has 13 amino acids. The germline CDR1 and CDR2 sequences are DFQATT and SNEGSKA (reference sequence). The V gene end was trimmed by 6 bases and the J gene end by 1 base; junction bases not matched to a gene: 5. CDR3 amino acids: CSAPGGGSYEQYF. In DNA, the CDR3 is TGCAGTGCCCCGGGAGGGGGGTCCTACGAGCAGTACTTC.

The chain employs TRBV7-3 and TRBJ2-7, with 11 bases identical to TRBD1. The length of the CDR3 is 16 residues. CDR1 is SGHTA, CDR2 FQGTGA, per germline. Trimming took 2 bases from V and 3 from J; bases not matched to a gene: 6. The CDR3 nucleotides are TGTGCCAGCAGCTTACGTGGACAGGGGGCTTTCTACGAGCAGTACTTC. This encodes CASSLRGQGAFYEQYF.

Ten or more counts support this clonotype. The J gene is TRBJ2-5, the V gene TRBV20-1, with a tentative D call TRBD2 (5 bases). The V gene's germline CDR1 is DFQATT and CDR2 SNEGSKA (reference sequence). Trimming removed 5 bases at V and 5 bases at J, with 9 bases between. This CDR3 comprises 11 residues. The CDR3: CSALAYETQYF. Written as DNA, the CDR3 is TGCAGTGCTTTAGCGTACGAGACCCAGTACTTC.

This clonotype has ten or more counts. V is TRBV12-3 or TRBV12-4 and J is TRBJ2-7, with a tentative D call TRBD1 (6 bases). Trimming removed 7 bases at V and 5 bases at J, with 12 bases between. This CDR3 spans 12 amino acids. Written as DNA, the CDR3 is TGTGCCAGCAAAACAGGGTCACACGAGCAGTACTTC. This gives the protein CASKTGSHEQYF.

CDR3 nucleotide sequence: TGTGCCAGCAGCCAGATGACAGGTCCCTACGAGCAGTACTTC. It is translated as CASSQMTGPYEQYF. The V gene is TRBV14, the J gene TRBJ2-7, with D perhaps TRBD1 (6 bases). Germline V lookup: CDR1 SGHDN, CDR2 FVKESK. The CDR3 covers 14 residues. Trimming took 3 bases from V and 2 from J, leaving 11 bases between them. Drawing the rest from reference TRBV14 and TRBJ2-7, the complete variable domain is EAGVTQFPSHSVIEKGQTVTLRCDPISGHDNLYWYRRVMGKEIKFLLHFVKESKQDESGMPNNRFLAERTGGTYSTLKVQPAELEDSGVYFCASSQMTGPYEQYFGPGTRLTVT.

This clonotype was observed a handful of times. The rearrangement links TRBV3-1 to TRBJ2-2, with 7 positions matching TRBD1. V was clipped by 4 bases and J by 1 base; unmatched bases: 9. CDR3 length: 17 residues. Germline-derived CDR1 and CDR2 are LGHDT and YNNKEL (reference sequence). The CDR3: CASSPDLDRQNTGELFF. DNA of the CDR3: TGTGCCAGCAGCCCAGATTTGGACAGGCAGAACACCGGGGAGCTGTTTTTT.

Ten or more counts support this clonotype. The V gene is TRBV12-3 or TRBV12-4, the J gene TRBJ1-5; possibly TRBD1 for D (6 bases). V lost 3 bases and J 0 bases, leaving 9 bases between the germline ends. CDR3 length equals 15 residues. As DNA, the CDR3 is TGTGCCAGCAGTTTTCAGGGGCATAGCAATCAGCCCCAGCATTTT. It is translated as CASSFQGHSNQPQHF.

This chain connects TRBV6-1 to TRBJ1-1; the D is unclear. Per the germline V gene, CDR1 is MNHNS and CDR2 is SASEGT. The CDR3 extends over 12 amino acids. V was clipped by 7 bases and J by 4 bases, with 10 bases between them. The CDR3 bases are TGTGCCAGCAAGAGGTTAGGCACTGAAGCTTTCTTT. Protein: CASKRLGTEAFF.

The chain combines TRBV19 with TRBJ2-1; D might be TRBD1 or TRBD2, each matching 5 bases. The germline V and J ends were trimmed by 5 bases and 9 bases, with 17 bases remaining between them. Per germline, CDR1 LNHDA and CDR2 SQIVND (reference sequence). The CDR3 consists of 14 residues. The CDR3 DNA is TGTGCCAGTAGTCTTCGGGACGGGGTTGGTGAGCAGTTCTTC. It codes for CASSLRDGVGEQFF.

At least ten counts were recorded for this clonotype. The chain combines TRBV10-3 with TRBJ1-1; no reliable D call. The V end lost 8 bases, the J end lost 3 bases, and 13 bases lay between the germline ends. The CDR3 extends over 13 amino acids. The germline V gene encodes CDR1 ENHRY and CDR2 SYGVKD. The CDR3 DNA reads as TGTGCCATCTCGAGGAATCGGGACACTGAAGCTTTCTTT. Encoded protein: CAISRNRDTEAFF.

This clonotype was detected only a few times. The CDR3 DNA reads TGTGCCAGCAGTTACGGGGGGGTGGGTCAGCCCCAGCATTTT. Amino acid sequence: CASSYGGVGQPQHF. The rearrangement uses TRBV6-2 or TRBV6-3 and TRBJ1-5; weak D call: TRBD1 (5 bases). The CDR3 totals 14 residues. V lost 2 bases, J lost 6 bases, and 11 bases lay in between. Germline CDR1 and CDR2: MNHEY and SVGEGT.

This clonotype was seen ten or more times. The rearrangement links TRBV28 to TRBJ2-5; 7 bases map to TRBD1. Germline assignment: CDR1 MDHEN and CDR2 SYDVKM. V was pared by 6 bases and J by 5 bases, with 9 bases of the junction left unmatched. This CDR3 region has 14 residues. The CDR3 reads CASSRDSTVETQYF. The DNA for the CDR3 is TGTGCCAGCAGCCGGGACAGTACGGTGGAGACCCAGTACTTC.

Remarks on this clonotype: Just one base apart from a much larger clone, this may be a read error. The chain combines TRBV5-1 with TRBJ1-2; 12 nucleotides line up with TRBD1. Germline CDR1 reads SGHRS; CDR2 reads YFSETQ. The CDR3 sequence is 15 residues long. CDR3 sequence: CVSSNPGQGADGYTF. DNA of the CDR3: TGCGTCAGCAGCAACCCGGGACAGGGGGCAGATGGCTACACCTTC.

This rearrangement joins TRBV14 to TRBJ2-7; D might be TRBD2 (5 bases). V was clipped by 3 bases and J by 3 bases, with 12 bases between them. Germline assignment: CDR1 SGHDN and CDR2 FVKESK. This CDR3 comprises 14 residues. CDR3 amino acids: CASSQLSGNYEQYF. The DNA of the CDR3 is TGTGCCAGCAGCCAGTTAAGCGGAAACTACGAGCAGTACTTC. Full variable domain (outside the CDR3, taken from reference TRBV14 and TRBJ2-7): EAGVTQFPSHSVIEKGQTVTLRCDPISGHDNLYWYRRVMGKEIKFLLHFVKESKQDESGMPNNRFLAERTGGTYSTLKVQPAELEDSGVYFCASSQLSGNYEQYFGPGTRLTVT.

This clonotype was observed many times. The chain is built from TRBV20-1 and TRBJ1-1; 8 bases map to TRBD1. The V segment lost 6 bases and the J segment 4 bases; nucleotides outside the gene matches: 4. The CDR3 length is 12 residues. The germline gives CDR1 DFQATT, CDR2 SNEGSKA (reference sequence). CDR3 DNA sequence: TGCAGTGCCGACGGACAGGGCACTGAAGCTTTCTTT. Its translation: CSADGQGTEAFF.

This chain joins TRBV2 and TRBJ2-3, with 10 bases aligning to TRBD2. CDR3 length equals 16 residues. Germline V lookup: CDR1 SNHLY, CDR2 FYNNEI. The ends lost 6 bases at V and 8 bases at J; junction bases unmatched: 14. CDR3 region: CASSPSSGRVGGTQYF. In nucleotides, the CDR3 is TGTGCCAGCAGCCCCAGCAGCGGGAGGGTGGGGGGTACGCAGTATTTT.

This clonotype was recorded many times. The chain combines TRBV2 with TRBJ2-7; D gene unclear. Trimming shortened V by 8 bases and J by 3 bases, and 26 bases separated the two germline ends. Germline loops: CDR1 SNHLY, CDR2 FYNNEI. This CDR3 comprises 17 residues. CDR3 loop: CASLSFPGFEVSYEQYF. The CDR3 region has the DNA TGTGCCAGCCTCTCTTTCCCCGGGTTTGAAGTTAGCTACGAGCAGTACTTC.

The CDR3 loop is CASSPGLAYIETQYF. The CDR3 DNA follows: TGTGCCAGCAGCCCGGGACTAGCATATATTGAGACCCAGTACTTC. This chain links TRBV7-8 with TRBJ2-5; 9 bases line up with TRBD2. The junction had 9 bases not matched to a gene; V was cut back by 5 bases and J by 5 bases. Germline V CDR1 and CDR2: SGHVS, FQNEAQ. The CDR3 contains 15 residues.

This clonotype was picked up many times. The V call is TRBV12-3 or TRBV12-4, the J call TRBJ2-5; D may be TRBD1 (5 bases). CDR3 length equals 13 residues. Trimming left V 6 bases short and J 1 base short, with 9 bases between. DNA for the CDR3: TGTGCCAGCAGAACCAGGGTCCAAGAGACCCAGTACTTC. It encodes CASRTRVQETQYF.

The table lists this clonotype with many counts. The CDR3: CASSDQGYDSPLHF. The CDR3 DNA follows: TGTGCCAGCAGTGACCAAGGGTATGATTCACCCCTCCACTTT. This chain uses TRBV6-1 with TRBJ1-6, with D hard to call. The CDR3 sequence is 14 residues long. The ends were cut back, 3 bases at V and 8 bases at J, with 11 bases in the middle. Germline V lookup: CDR1 MNHNS, CDR2 SASEGT.

This clonotype occurred many times. The chain has TRBV30 and TRBJ1-5; D remains ambiguous. Germline assignment: CDR1 GTSNPN and CDR2 SVGIG (reference sequence). V was cut by 3 bases and J by 9 bases, with 21 bases left in between. This CDR3 contains 15 residues. The DNA for the CDR3 is TGTGCCTGGAGCAACAGTGCGGCTAAACCCGGGCCCCAGCATTTT. As protein: CAWSNSAAKPGPQHF. The variable domain in full, completed from reference TRBV30 and TRBJ1-5, reads SQTIHQWPATLVQPVGSPLSLECTVEGTSNPNLYWYRQAAGRGLQLLFYSVGIGQISSEVPQNLSASRPQDRQFILSSKKLLLSDSGFYLCAWSNSAAKPGPQHFGDGTRLSIL.

This rearrangement joins TRBV19 to TRBJ2-7; 10 positions agree with TRBD2. V shed 2 bases and J 6 bases; nucleotides not matched to a gene: 4. The CDR3 is made up of 14 amino acids. Per germline, CDR1 LNHDA and CDR2 SQIVND (reference sequence). CDR3 loop: CASSILAGEAEQYF. The CDR3 bases are TGTGCCAGTAGTATACTAGCGGGAGAGGCCGAGCAGTACTTC.

This clonotype was seen repeatedly, ten times or more. The CDR3 reads CASSIFGQGDTEAFF. The CDR3 region has the DNA TGTGCCAGTAGTATATTCGGCCAGGGGGACACTGAAGCTTTCTTT. The rearrangement joins TRBV19 to TRBJ1-1; 7 bases are a match to TRBD1. The CDR3 extends over 15 amino acids. Germline trimming cut 2 bases from V and 3 bases from J; bases unmatched to any gene: 6. The germline CDR1 and CDR2 sequences are LNHDA and SQIVND (reference sequence).